This T cell receptor beta chain was observed in a study of T cell responses to AZD1222 COVID-19 vaccine. V was clipped by 7 bases and J by 7 bases; unmatched bases: 5. Per the germline V gene, CDR1 is MNHEY and CDR2 is SMNVEV (reference sequence). The CDR3 spans 14 residues. TCRdb's table, derived via immunoSEQ multiplex PCR, lists solely in-frame clones and lacks some. The sample has around 88,000 clones, 88% seen once. The sample was peripheral blood, taken on day 0 of AZD1222 vaccination. This TCR derives from an adult in good health. The chain couples TRBV27 to TRBJ1-4; 11 nucleotides align to TRBD1. The CDR3: CASKTGTGGEKLFF. The DNA for the CDR3 is TGTGCCAGCAAAACCGGGACAGGGGGTGAAAAACTGTTTTTT.